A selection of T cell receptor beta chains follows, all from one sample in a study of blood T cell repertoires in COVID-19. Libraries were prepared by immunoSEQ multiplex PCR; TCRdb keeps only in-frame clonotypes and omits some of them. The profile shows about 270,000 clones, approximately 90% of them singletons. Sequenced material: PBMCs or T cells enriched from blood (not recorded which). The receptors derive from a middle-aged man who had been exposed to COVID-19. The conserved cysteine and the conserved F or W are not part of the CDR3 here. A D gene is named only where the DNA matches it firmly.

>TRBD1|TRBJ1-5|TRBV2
ASSETPDRGPGQPQH
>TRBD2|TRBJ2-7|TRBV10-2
ASRGGTSGYYEQY
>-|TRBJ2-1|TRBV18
ASSPPGSSYNEQF
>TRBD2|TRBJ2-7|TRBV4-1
ASSGLAGGYEQY
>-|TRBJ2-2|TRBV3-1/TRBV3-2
ASSQPGHITTVF
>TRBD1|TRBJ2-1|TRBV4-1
ASSQGRQGLYNEQF
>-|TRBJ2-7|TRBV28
ASSSQGLLYEQY
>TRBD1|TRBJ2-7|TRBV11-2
ASRIPGQGGYEQY
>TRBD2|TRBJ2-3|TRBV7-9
ASSLGAREGPDTQY
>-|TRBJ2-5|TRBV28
ASSLRDQVGETQY
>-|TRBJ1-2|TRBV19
ASSPVPNYGYT
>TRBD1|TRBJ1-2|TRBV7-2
ASTPRQGNYGYT
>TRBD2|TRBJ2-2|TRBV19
ASSGPSGLAGVNGELF
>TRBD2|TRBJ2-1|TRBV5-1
ASSQGTSEYNEQF
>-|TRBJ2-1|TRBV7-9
ASSFDNEQF
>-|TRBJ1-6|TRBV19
ASSRGPNSPLH
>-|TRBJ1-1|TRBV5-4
ASSLLDTTEAF
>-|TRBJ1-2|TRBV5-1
ASSLNGKPPLAGYT
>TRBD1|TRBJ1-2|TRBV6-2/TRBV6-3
ASSYAGTGYGYT
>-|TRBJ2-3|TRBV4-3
ASSQTGTYSDTQY
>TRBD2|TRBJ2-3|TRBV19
ASSIDLRLTSGRSTDTQY